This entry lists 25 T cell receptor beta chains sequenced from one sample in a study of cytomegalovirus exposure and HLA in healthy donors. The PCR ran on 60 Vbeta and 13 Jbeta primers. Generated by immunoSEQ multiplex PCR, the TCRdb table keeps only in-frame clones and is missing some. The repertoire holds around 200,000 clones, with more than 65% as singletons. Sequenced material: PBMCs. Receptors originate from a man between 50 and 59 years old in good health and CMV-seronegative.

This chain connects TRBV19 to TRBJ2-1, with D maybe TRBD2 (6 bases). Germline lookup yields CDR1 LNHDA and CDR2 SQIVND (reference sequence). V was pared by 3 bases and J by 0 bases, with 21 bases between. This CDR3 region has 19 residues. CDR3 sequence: CASSIDGPQFGGSYNEQFF. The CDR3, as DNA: TGTGCCAGTAGTATCGATGGCCCCCAGTTCGGGGGCTCCTACAATGAGCAGTTCTTC.

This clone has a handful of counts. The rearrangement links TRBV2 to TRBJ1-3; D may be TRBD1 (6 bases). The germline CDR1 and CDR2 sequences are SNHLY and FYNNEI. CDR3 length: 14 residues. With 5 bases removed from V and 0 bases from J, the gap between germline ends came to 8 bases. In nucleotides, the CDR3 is TGTGCCAGCAGTCCACAGGGCTCTGGAAACACCATATATTTT. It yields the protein CASSPQGSGNTIYF.

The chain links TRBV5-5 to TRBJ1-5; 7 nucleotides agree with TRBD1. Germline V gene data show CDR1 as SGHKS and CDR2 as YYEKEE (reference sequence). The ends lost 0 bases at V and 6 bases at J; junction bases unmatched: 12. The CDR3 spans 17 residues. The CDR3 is CASSLGVGQTLFQPQHF. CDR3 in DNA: TGTGCCAGCAGCTTGGGAGTGGGACAGACCCTCTTTCAGCCCCAGCATTTT. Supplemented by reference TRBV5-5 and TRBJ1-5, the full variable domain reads DAGVTQSPTHLIKTRGQQVTLRCSPISGHKSVSWYQQVLGQGPQFIFQYYEKEERGRGNFPDRFSARQFPNYSSELNVNALLLGDSALYLCASSLGVGQTLFQPQHFGDGTRLSIL.

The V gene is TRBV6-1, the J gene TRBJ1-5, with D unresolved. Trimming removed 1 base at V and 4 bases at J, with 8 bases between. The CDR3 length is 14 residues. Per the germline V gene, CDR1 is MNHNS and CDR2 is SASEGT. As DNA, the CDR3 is TGTGCCAGCAGTGAAGGCCCACTTAATCAGCCCCAGCATTTT. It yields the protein CASSEGPLNQPQHF.

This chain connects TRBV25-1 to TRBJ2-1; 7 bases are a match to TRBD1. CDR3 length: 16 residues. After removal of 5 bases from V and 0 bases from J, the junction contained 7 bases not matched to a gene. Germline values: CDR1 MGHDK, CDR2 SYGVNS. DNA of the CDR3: TGTGCCAGCAGTCCTTTGGACAGGAGCTCCTACAATGAGCAGTTCTTC. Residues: CASSPLDRSSYNEQFF.

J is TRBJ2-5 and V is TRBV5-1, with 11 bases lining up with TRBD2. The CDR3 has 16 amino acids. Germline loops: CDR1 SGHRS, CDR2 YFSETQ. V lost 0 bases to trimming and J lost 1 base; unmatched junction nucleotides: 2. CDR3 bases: TGCGCCAGCAGCTTGGGAGGGACTAGCGGCCAAGAGACCCAGTACTTC. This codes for CASSLGGTSGQETQYF.

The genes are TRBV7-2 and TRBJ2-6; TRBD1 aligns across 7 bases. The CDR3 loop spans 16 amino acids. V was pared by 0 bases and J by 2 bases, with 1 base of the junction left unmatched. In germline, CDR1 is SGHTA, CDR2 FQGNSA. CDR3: CASSLATGAGANVLTF. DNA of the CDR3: TGTGCCAGCAGCTTAGCAACAGGGGCTGGGGCCAACGTCCTGACTTTC.

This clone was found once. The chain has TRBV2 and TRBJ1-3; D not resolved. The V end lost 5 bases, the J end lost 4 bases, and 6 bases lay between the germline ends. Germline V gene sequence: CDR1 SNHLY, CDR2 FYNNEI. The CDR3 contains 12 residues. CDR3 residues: CASSMTGNTIYF. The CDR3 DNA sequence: TGTGCCAGCAGTATGACAGGAAACACCATATATTTT.

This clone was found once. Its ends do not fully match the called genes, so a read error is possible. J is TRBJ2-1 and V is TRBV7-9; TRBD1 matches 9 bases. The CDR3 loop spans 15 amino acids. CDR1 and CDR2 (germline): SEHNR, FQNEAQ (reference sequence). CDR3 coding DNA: TGTTCCAGCAGCCCACGGGACAGGGAGAAGGATGAGCAGTTCTTC. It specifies CSSSPRDREKDEQFF. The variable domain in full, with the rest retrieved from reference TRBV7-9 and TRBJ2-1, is DTGVSQNPRHKITKRGQNVTFRCDPISEHNRLYWYRQTLGQGPEFLTYFQNEAQLEKSRLLSDRFSAERPKGSFSTLEIQRTEQGDSAMYLCSSSPRDREKDEQFFGPGTRLTVL.

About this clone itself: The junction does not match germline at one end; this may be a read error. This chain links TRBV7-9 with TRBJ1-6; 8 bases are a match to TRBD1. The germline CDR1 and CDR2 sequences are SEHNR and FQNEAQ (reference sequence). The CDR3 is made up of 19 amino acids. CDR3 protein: CSSSLPGQGRLSYNSPLHF. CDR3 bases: TGTTCCAGCAGCTTACCAGGACAGGGCCGACTTTCCTATAATTCACCCCTCCACTTT.

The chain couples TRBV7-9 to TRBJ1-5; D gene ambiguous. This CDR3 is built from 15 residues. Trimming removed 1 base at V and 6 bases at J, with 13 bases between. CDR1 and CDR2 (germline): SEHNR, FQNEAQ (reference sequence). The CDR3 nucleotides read TGTGCCAGCAGCTTAGGAGAAGCTTTTGGTCAGCCCCAGCATTTT. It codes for CASSLGEAFGQPQHF. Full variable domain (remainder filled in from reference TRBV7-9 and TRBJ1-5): DTGVSQNPRHKITKRGQNVTFRCDPISEHNRLYWYRQTLGQGPEFLTYFQNEAQLEKSRLLSDRFSAERPKGSFSTLEIQRTEQGDSAMYLCASSLGEAFGQPQHFGDGTRLSIL.

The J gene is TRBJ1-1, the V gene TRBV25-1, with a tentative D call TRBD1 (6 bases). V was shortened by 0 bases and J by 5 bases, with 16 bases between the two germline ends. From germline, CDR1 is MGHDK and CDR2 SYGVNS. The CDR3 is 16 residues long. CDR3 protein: CASSEYRGARETEAFF. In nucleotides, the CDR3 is TGTGCCAGCAGTGAATATCGGGGGGCGCGTGAGACTGAAGCTTTCTTT.

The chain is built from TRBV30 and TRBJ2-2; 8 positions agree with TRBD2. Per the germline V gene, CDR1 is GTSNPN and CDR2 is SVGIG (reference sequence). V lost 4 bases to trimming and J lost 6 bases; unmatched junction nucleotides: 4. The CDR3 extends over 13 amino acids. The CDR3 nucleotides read TGTGCCTGGACCCGGGGGGGCGCCGGGGAGCTGTTTTTT. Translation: CAWTRGGAGELFF.

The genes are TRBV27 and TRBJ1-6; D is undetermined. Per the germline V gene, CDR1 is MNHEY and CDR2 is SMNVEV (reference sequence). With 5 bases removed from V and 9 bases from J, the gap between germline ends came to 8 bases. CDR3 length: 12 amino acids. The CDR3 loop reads CASSERGSPLHF. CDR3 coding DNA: TGTGCCAGCAGTGAGCGGGGTTCACCCCTCCACTTT.

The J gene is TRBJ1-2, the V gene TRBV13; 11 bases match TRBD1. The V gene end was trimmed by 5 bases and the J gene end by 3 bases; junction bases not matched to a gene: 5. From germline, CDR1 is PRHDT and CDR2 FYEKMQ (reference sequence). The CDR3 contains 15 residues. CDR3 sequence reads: CASSPGTGGDYGYTF. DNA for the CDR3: TGTGCCAGCAGCCCCGGGACAGGGGGGGACTATGGCTACACCTTC.

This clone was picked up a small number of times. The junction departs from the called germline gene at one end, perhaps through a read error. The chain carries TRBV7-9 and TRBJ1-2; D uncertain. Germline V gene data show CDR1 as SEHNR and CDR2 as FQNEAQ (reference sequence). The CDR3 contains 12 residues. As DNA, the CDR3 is TGTTCCAGCAGCTTAGGCGACTATGGCTACACCTTC. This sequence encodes CSSSLGDYGYTF.

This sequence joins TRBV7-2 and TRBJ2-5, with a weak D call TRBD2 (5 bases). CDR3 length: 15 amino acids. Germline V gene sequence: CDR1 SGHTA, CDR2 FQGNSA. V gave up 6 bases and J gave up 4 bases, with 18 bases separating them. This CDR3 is CASSSEGWYAETQYF. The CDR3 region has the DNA TGTGCCAGCAGTAGCGAAGGGTGGTATGCAGAGACCCAGTACTTC.

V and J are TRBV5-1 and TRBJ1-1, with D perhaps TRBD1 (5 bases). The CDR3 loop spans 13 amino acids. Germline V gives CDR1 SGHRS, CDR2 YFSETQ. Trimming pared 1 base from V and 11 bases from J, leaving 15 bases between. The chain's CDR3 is CASSLSGTGEAFF. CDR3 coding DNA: TGCGCCAGCAGCTTGTCTGGGACTGGTGAGGCTTTCTTT.

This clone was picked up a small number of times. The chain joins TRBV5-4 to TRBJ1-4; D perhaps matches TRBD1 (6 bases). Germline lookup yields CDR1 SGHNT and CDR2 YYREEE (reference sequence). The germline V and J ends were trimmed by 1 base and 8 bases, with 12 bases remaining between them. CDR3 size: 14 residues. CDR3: CASSLNREGEKLFF. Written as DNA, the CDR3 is TGTGCCAGCAGCTTGAACAGGGAAGGGGAAAAACTGTTTTTT.

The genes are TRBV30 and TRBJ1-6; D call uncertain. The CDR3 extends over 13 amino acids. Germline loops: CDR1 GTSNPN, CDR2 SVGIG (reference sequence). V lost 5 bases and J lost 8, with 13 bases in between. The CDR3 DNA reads TGTGCCTGGTCGCCTGAGGTGGATTCACCCCTCCACTTT. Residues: CAWSPEVDSPLHF.

CDR3 coding DNA: TGTGCCAGCAGCTTCAGGGCGCAGGACACTGAAGCTTTCTTT. This gives the protein CASSFRAQDTEAFF. The chain carries TRBV7-9 and TRBJ1-1, with TRBD1 as a possible D gene (5 bases). The germline gives CDR1 SEHNR, CDR2 FQNEAQ (reference sequence). Trimming cost V 3 bases and J 3 bases, with 11 bases left between them. This CDR3 region has 14 residues.

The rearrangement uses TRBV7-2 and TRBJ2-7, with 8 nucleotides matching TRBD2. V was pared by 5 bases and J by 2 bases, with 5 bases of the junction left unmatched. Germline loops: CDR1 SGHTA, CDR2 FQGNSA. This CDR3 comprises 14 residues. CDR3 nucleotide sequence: TGTGCCAGCAGCCGAGCGGGGGTCCCCTACGAGCAGTACTTC. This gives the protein CASSRAGVPYEQYF.

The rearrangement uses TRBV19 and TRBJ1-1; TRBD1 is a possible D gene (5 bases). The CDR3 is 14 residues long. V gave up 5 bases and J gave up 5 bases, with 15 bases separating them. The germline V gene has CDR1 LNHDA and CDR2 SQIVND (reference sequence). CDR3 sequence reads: CASSAIAGPTEAFF. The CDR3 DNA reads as TGTGCCAGTAGTGCCATCGCAGGGCCAACTGAAGCTTTCTTT.

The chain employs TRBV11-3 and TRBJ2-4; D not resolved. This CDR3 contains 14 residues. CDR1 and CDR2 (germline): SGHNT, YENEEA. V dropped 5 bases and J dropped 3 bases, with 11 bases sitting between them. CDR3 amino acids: CASSQRYVKNIQYF. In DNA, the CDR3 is TGTGCCAGCAGCCAGAGGTATGTCAAAAACATTCAGTACTTC.

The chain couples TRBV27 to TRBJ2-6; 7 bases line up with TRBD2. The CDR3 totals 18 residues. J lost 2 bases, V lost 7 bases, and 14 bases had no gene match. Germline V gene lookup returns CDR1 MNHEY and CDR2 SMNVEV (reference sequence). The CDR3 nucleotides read TGTGCCAGCACTCCCGCGGCACGGGACTATCCTGGGGCCAACGTCCTGACTTTC. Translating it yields CASTPAARDYPGANVLTF.